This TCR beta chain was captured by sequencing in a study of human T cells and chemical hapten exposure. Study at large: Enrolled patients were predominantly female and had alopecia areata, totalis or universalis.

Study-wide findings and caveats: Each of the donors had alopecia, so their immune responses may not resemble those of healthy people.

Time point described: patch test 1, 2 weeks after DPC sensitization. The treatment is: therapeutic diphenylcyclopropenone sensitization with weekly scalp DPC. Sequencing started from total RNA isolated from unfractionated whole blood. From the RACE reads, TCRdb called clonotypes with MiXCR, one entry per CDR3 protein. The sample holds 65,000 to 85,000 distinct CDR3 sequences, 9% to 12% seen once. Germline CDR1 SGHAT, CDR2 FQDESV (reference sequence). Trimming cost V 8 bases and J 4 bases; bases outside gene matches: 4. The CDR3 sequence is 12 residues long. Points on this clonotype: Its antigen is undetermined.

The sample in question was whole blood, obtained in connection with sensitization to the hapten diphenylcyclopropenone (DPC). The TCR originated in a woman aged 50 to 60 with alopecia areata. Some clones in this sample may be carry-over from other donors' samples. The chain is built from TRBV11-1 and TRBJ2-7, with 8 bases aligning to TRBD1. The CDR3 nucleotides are TGTGCCAGCGGACAGGGAGAGTACGAGCAGTACTTC. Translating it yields CASGQGEYEQYF.